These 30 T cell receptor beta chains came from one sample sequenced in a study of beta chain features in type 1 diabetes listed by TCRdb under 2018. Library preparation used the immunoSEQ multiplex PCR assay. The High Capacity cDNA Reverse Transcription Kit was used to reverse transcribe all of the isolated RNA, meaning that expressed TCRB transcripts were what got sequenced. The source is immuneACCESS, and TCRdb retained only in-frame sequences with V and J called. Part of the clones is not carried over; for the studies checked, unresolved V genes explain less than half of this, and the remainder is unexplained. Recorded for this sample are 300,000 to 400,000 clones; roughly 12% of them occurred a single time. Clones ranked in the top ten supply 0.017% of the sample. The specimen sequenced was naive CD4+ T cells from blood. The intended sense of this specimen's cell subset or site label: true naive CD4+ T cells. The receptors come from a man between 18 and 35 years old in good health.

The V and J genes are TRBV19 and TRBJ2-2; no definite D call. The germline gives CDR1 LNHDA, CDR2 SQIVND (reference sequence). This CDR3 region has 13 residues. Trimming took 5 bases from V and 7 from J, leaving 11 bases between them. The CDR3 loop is CASSSGWNGELFF. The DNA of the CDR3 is TGTGCCAGTAGTTCGGGTTGGAACGGGGAGCTGTTTTTT. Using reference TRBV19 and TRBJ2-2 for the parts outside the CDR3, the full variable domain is DGGITQSPKYLFRKEGQNVTLSCEQNLNHDAMYWYRQDPGQGLRLIYYSQIVNDFQKGDIAEGYSVSREKKESFPLTVTSAQKNPTAFYLCASSSGWNGELFFGEGSRLTVL.

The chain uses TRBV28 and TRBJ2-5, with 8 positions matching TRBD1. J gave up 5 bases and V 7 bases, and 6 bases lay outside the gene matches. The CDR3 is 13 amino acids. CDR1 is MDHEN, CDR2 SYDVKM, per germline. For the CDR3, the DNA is TGTGCCAGCATCAGGACAGGGATTGAGACCCAGTACTTC. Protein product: CASIRTGIETQYF.

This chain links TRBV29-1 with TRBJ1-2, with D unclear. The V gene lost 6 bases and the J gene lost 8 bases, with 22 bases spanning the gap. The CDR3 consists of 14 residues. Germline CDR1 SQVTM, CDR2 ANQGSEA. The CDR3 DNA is TGCAGCGTGGATCGAGCGGGCCAAGTTAACGGCTACACCTTC. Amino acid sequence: CSVDRAGQVNGYTF.

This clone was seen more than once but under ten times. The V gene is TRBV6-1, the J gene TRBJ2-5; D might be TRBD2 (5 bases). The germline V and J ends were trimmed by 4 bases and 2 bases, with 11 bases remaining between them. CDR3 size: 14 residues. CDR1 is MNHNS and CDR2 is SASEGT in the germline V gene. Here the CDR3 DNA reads TGTGCCAGCAGTGGCAGCGGCCGACAAGAGACCCAGTACTTC. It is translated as CASSGSGRQETQYF.

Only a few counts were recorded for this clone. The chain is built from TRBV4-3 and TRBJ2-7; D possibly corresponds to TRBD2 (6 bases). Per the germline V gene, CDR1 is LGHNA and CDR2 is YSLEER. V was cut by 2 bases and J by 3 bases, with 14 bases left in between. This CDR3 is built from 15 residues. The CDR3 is CASSQNALAGYEQYF. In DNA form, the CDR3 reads TGCGCCAGCAGCCAAAACGCACTAGCCGGCTACGAGCAGTACTTC.

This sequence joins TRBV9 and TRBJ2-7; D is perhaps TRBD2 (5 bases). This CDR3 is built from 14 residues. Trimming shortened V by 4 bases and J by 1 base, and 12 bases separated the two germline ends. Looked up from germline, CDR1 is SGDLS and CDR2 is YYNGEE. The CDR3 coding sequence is TGTGCCAGCAGCACCCGGGGTGGGTCCTACGAGCAGTACTTC. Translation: CASSTRGGSYEQYF.

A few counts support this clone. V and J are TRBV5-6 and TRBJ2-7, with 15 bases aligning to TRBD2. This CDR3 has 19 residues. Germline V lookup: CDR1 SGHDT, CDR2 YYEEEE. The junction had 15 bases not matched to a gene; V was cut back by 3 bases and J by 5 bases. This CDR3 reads CASSWMRDGLAGGLHEQYF. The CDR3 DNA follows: TGTGCCAGCAGCTGGATGCGGGACGGACTAGCGGGAGGGCTACACGAGCAGTACTTC.

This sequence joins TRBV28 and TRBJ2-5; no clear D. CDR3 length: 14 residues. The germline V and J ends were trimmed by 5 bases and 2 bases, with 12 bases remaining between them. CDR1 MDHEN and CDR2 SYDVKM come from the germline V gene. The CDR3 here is CASSRAQTQETQYF. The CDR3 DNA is TGTGCCAGCAGTCGCGCTCAGACTCAAGAGACCCAGTACTTC.

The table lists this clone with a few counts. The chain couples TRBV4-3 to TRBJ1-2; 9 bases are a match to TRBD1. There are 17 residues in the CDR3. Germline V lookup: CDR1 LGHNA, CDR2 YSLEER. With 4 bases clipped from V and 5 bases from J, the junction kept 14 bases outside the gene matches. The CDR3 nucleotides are TGCGCCAGCAGCCGAGGGGGACCGGGACAGGGCGGGTATGGCTACACCTTC. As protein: CASSRGGPGQGGYGYTF.

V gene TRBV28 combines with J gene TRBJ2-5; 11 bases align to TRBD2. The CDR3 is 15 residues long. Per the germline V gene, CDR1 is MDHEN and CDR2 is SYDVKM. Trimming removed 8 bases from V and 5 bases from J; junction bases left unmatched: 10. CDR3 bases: TGTGCCAGCCGGTTGAAACTAGCGGGGGTCGAGACCCAGTACTTC. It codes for CASRLKLAGVETQYF. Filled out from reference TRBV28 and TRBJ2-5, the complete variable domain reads DVKVTQSSRYLVKRTGEKVFLECVQDMDHENMFWYRQDPGLGLRLIYFSYDVKMKEKGDIPEGYSVSREKKERFSLILESASTNQTSMYLCASRLKLAGVETQYFGPGTRLLVL.

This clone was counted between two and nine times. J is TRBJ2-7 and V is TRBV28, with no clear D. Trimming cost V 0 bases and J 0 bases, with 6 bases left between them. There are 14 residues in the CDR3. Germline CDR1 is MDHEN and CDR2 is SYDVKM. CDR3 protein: CASSLWSVSYEQYF. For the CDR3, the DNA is TGTGCCAGCAGTTTATGGTCGGTCTCCTACGAGCAGTACTTC. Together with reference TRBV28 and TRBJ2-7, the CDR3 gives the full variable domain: DVKVTQSSRYLVKRTGEKVFLECVQDMDHENMFWYRQDPGLGLRLIYFSYDVKMKEKGDIPEGYSVSREKKERFSLILESASTNQTSMYLCASSLWSVSYEQYFGPGTRLTVT.

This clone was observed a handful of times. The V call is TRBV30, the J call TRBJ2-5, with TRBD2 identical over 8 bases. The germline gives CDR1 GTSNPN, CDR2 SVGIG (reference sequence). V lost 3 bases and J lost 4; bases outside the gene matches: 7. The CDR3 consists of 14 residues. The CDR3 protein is CAWSGGANLETQYF. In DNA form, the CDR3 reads TGTGCCTGGAGCGGGGGGGCAAATCTAGAGACCCAGTACTTC.

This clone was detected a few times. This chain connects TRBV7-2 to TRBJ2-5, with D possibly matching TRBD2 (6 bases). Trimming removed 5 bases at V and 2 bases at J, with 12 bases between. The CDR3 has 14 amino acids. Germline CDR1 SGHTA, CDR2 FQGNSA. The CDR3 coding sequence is TGTGCCAGCAGCCGGGGACTTGATCAAGAGACCCAGTACTTC. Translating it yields CASSRGLDQETQYF.

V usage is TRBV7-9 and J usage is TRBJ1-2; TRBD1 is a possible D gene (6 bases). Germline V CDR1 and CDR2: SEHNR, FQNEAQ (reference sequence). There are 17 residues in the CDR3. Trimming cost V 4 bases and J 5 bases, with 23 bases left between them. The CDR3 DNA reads TGTGCCAGCAGCTCGAGAGGGTTGTGGACAGTGGATTATGGCTACACCTTC. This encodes CASSSRGLWTVDYGYTF.

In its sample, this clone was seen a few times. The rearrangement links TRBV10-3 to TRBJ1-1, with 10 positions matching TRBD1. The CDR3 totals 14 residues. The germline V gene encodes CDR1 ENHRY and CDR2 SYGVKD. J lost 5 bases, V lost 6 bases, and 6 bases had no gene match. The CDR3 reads CAIRTGGRGTEAFF. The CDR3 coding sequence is TGTGCCATCAGGACAGGGGGCCGTGGTACTGAAGCTTTCTTT.

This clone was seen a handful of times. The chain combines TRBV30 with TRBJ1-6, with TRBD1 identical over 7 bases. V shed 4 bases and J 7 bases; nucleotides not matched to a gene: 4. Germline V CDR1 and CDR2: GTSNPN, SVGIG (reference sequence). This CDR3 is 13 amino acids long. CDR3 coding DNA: TGTGCCTGGAATACAGGGGAGAATTCACCCCTCCACTTT. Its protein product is CAWNTGENSPLHF. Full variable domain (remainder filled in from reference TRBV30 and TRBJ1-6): SQTIHQWPATLVQPVGSPLSLECTVEGTSNPNLYWYRQAAGRGLQLLFYSVGIGQISSEVPQNLSASRPQDRQFILSSKKLLLSDSGFYLCAWNTGENSPLHFGNGTRLTVT.

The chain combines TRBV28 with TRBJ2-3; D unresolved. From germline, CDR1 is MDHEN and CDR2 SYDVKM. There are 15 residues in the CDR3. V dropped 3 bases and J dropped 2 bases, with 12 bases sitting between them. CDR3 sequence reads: CASSFLGGNTDTQYF. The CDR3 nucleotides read TGTGCCAGCAGTTTTCTCGGCGGAAACACAGATACGCAGTATTTT.

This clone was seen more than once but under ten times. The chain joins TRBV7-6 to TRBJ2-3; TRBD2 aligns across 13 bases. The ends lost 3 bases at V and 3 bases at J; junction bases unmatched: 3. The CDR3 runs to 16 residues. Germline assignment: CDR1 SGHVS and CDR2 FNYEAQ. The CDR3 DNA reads TGTGCCAGCAGCTTCGCACTAGCGGGAGGGACAGATACGCAGTATTTT. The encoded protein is CASSFALAGGTDTQYF. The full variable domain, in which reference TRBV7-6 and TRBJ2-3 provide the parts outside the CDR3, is GAGVSQSPRYKVTKRGQDVALRCDPISGHVSLYWYRQALGQGPEFLTYFNYEAQQDKSGLPNDRFSAERPEGSISTLTIQRTEQRDSAMYRCASSFALAGGTDTQYFGPGTRLTVL.

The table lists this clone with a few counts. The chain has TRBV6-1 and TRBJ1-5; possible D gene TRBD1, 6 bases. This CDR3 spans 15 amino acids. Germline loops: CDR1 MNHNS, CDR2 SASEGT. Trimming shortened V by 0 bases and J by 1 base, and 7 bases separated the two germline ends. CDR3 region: CASSEAGTSNQPQHF. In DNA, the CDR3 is TGTGCCAGCAGTGAAGCGGGGACAAGCAATCAGCCCCAGCATTTT.

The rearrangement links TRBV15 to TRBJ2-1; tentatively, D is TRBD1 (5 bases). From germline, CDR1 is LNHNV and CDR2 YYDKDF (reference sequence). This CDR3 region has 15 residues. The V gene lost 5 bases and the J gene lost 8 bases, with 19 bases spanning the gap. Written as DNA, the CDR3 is TGTGCCACCAGCGGGGATCCCCGACAGTACGATGAGCAGTTCTTC. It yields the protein CATSGDPRQYDEQFF.

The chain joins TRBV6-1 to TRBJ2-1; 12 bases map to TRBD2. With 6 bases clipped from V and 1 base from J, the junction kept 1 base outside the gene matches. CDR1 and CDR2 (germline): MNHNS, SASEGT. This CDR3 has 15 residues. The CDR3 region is CASRTSGGSYNEQFF. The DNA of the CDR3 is TGTGCCAGCAGGACTAGCGGGGGTTCCTACAATGAGCAGTTCTTC.

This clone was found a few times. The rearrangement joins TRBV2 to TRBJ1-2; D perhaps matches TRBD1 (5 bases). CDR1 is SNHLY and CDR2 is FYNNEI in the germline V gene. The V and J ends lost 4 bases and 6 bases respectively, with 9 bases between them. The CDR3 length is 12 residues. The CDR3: CASSVSRDGYTF. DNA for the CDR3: TGTGCCAGCAGTGTTAGCAGGGATGGCTACACCTTC.

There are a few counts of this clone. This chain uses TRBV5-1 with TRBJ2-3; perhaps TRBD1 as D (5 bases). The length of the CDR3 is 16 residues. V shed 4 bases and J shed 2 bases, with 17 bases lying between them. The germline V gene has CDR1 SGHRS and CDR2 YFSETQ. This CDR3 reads CASSVTGPGYTDTQYF. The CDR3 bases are TGCGCCAGCAGCGTTACAGGACCCGGTTACACAGATACGCAGTATTTT.

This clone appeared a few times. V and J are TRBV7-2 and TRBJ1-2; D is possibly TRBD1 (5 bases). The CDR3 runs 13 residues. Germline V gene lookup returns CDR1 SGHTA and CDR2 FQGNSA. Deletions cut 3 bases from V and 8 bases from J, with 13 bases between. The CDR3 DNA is TGTGCCAGCAGCTTCATGTCGGGGGTCGGCTACACCTTC. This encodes CASSFMSGVGYTF.

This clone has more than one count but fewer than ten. As DNA, the CDR3 is TGTGCCAGCTCACCATGGTCTTCAGGGTTACTACTGGACTCTGGGGCCAACGTCCTGACTTTC. Protein: CASSPWSSGLLLDSGANVLTF. J is TRBJ2-6 and V is TRBV18, with TRBD1 as a possible D gene (5 bases). The CDR3 totals 21 residues. Germline assignment: CDR1 KGHSH and CDR2 LQKENI. V was shortened by 2 bases and J by 0 bases, with 23 bases between the two germline ends.

CDR3 DNA sequence: TGTGCCATCAGTGGCGCGCAGGGGTCGGCAGATACGCAGTATTTT. It yields the protein CAISGAQGSADTQYF. This chain links TRBV10-3 with TRBJ2-3, with D possibly being TRBD1 (6 bases). Trimming left V 4 bases short and J 4 bases short, with 15 bases between. Germline V gives CDR1 ENHRY, CDR2 SYGVKD. There are 15 residues in the CDR3.

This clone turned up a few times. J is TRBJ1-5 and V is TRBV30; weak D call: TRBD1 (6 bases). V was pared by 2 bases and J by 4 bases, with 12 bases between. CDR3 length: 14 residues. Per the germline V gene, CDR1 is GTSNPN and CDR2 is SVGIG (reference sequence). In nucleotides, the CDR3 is TGTGCCTGGAGTCTGGGACACATGAATCAGCCCCAGCATTTT. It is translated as CAWSLGHMNQPQHF.

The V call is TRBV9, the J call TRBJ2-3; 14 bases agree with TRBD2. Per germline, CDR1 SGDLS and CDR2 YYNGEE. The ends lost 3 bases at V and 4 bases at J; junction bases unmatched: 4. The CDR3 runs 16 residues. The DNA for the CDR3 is TGTGCCAGCAGCGCGGGACTAGCGGGAGAGGCAGATACGCAGTATTTT. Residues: CASSAGLAGEADTQYF.

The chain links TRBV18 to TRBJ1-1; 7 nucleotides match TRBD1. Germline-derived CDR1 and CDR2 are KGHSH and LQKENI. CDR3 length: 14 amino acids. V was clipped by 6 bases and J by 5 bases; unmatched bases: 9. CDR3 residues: CASSSDRVRTEAFF. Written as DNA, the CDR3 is TGTGCCAGCTCGAGCGACAGGGTTAGGACTGAAGCTTTCTTT.

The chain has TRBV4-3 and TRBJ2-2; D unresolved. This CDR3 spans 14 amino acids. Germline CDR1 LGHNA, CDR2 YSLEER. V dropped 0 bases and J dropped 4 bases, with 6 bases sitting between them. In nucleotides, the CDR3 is TGCGCCAGCAGCCAAGACAGATCCACCGGGGAGCTGTTTTTT. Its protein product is CASSQDRSTGELFF.